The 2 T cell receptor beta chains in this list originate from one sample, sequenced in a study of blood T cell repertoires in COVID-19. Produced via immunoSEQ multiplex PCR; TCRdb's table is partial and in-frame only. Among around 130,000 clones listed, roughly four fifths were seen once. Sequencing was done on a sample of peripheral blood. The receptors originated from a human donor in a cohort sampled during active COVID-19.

The CDR3 sequence: CASSSAVAGSRNYGYTF. CDR3 bases: TGCGCCAGCAGCTCGGCGGTGGCAGGGTCTCGAAACTATGGCTACACCTTC. The V and J genes are TRBV5-1 and TRBJ1-2, with a weak D call TRBD1 (5 bases). V lost 3 bases and J lost 2, with 20 bases in between. This CDR3 spans 17 amino acids. Per the germline V gene, CDR1 is SGHRS and CDR2 is YFSETQ.

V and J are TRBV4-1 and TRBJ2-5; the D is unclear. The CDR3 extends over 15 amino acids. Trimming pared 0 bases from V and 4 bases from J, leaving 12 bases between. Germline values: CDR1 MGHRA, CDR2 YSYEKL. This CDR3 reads CASSQEDRGRETQYF. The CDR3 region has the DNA TGCGCCAGCAGCCAAGAAGATAGAGGAAGAGAGACCCAGTACTTC.